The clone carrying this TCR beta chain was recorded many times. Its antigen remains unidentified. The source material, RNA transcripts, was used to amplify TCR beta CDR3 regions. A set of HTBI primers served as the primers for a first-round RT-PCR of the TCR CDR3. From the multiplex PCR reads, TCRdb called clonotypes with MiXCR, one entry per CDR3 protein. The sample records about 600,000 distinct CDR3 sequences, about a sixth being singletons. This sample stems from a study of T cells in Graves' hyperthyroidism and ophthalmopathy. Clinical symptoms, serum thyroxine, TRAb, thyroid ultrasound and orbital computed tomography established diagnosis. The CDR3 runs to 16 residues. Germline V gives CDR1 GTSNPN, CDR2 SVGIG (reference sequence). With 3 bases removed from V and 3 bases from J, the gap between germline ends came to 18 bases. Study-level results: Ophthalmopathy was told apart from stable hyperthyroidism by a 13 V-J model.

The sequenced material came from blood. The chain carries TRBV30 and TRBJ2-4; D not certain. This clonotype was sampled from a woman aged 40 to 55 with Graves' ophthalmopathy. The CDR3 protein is CAWRARHREDKNIQYF. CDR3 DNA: TGTGCCTGGAGAGCCAGACACCGAGAGGACAAAAACATTCAGTACTTC. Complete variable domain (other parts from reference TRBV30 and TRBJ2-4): SQTIHQWPATLVQPVGSPLSLECTVEGTSNPNLYWYRQAAGRGLQLLFYSVGIGQISSEVPQNLSASRPQDRQFILSSKKLLLSDSGFYLCAWRARHREDKNIQYFGAGTRLSVL.